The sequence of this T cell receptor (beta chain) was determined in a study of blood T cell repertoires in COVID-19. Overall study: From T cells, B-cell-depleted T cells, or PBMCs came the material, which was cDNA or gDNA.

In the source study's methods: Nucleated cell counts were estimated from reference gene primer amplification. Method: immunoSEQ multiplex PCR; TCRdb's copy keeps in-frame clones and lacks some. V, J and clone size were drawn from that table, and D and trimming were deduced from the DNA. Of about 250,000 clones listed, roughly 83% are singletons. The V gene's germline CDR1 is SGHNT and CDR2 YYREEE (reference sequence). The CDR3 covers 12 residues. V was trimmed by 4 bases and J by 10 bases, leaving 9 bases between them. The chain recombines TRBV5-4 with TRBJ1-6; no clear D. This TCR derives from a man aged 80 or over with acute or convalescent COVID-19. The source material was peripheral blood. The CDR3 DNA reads TGTGCCAGCAGCCCCGGTCTGTCACCCCTCCACTTT. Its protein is CASSPGLSPLHF.